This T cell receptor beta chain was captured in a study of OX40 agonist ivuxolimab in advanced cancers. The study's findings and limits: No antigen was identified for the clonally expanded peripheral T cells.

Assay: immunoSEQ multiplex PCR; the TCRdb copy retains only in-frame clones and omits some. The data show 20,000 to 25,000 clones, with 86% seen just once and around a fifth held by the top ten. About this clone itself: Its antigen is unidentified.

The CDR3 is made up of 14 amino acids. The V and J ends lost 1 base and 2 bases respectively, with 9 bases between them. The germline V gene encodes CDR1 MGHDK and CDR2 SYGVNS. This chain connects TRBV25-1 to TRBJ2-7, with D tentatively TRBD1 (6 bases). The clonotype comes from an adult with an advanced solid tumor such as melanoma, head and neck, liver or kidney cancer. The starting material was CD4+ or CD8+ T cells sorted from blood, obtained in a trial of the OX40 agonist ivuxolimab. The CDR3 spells CASSELGGAYEQYF. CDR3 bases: TGTGCCAGCAGTGAATTAGGGGGTGCCTACGAGCAGTACTTC.